This T cell receptor (beta chain) was identified in a study of T cell repertoires in ileal Crohn's disease. Study as a whole: Biopsies of the neoterminal ileum at postoperative colonoscopy form M6 samples.

Time point reported: neoterminal ileum biopsy at postoperative endoscopy, about 6 months after surgery. TCRdb's copy holds only in-frame clones and misses some; the assay was immunoSEQ multiplex PCR. The sample shows around 4,200 clones, roughly 82% of them seen only once. CDR3 length: 13 amino acids. CDR1 is SGHRS, CDR2 YFSETQ, per germline. Trimming shortened V by 8 bases and J by 1 base, and 10 bases separated the two germline ends. The specimen was ileal tissue. This receptor was taken from an adult with Crohn's disease. This chain links TRBV5-1 with TRBJ1-5; D uncertain. The chain's CDR3 is CASSYGSNQPQHF. The CDR3 bases are TGCGCCAGTTCATACGGCAGCAATCAGCCCCAGCATTTT. Combining the CDR3 with reference TRBV5-1 and TRBJ1-5 gives the whole variable domain KAGVTQTPRYLIKTRGQQVTLSCSPISGHRSVSWYQQTPGQGLQFLFEYFSETQRNKGNFPGRFSGRQFSNSRSEMNVSTLELGDSALYLCASSYGSNQPQHFGDGTRLSIL.